One and the same sample provided the 25 T cell receptor beta chains below, sequenced in a study of T cell responses to AZD1222 COVID-19 vaccine. The method was immunoSEQ multiplex PCR; TCRdb's version includes in-frame clones alone and lacks a portion of them. Among approximately 300,000 clones listed, 90% to 95% were seen once. This specimen consisted of peripheral blood, obtained 28 days after the second AZD1222 dose. The receptors here all came from an adult who received the AZD1222 COVID-19 vaccine.

The chain has TRBV2 and TRBJ1-2; the D is unclear. The germline CDR1 and CDR2 sequences are SNHLY and FYNNEI. V lost 4 bases, J lost 2 bases, and 5 bases lay in between. The CDR3 extends over 12 amino acids. CDR3 protein: CASSGQNYGYTF. Written as DNA, the CDR3 is TGTGCCAGCAGTGGGCAGAACTATGGCTACACCTTC.

This rearrangement joins TRBV3-1 (or the pseudogene TRBV3-2) to TRBJ2-1; no firm D call. V lost 4 bases to trimming and J lost 0 bases, with 16 bases between them. Per the germline V gene, CDR1 is LGHDT and CDR2 is YNNKEL (reference sequence). This CDR3 spans 17 amino acids. CDR3 region: CASSLLGAASSYNEQFF. The CDR3 DNA reads TGTGCCAGCAGCCTCCTTGGCGCTGCTTCCTCCTACAATGAGCAGTTCTTC.

The chain carries TRBV5-4 and TRBJ2-5; TRBD2 matches 13 bases. This CDR3 spans 17 amino acids. Germline CDR1 is SGHNT and CDR2 is YYREEE (reference sequence). The J segment lost 4 bases and the V segment lost 4 bases, leaving 10 bases of the junction unmatched. CDR3 nucleotide sequence: TGTGCCAGCAGCAACCGCGGACTAGCGGGGGAAGTAGAGACCCAGTACTTC. Translated, it gives CASSNRGLAGEVETQYF. The full variable domain, with the rest looked up from reference TRBV5-4 and TRBJ2-5, is ETGVTQSPTHLIKTRGQQVTLRCSSQSGHNTVSWYQQALGQGPQFIFQYYREEENGRGNFPPRFSGLQFPNYSSELNVNALELDDSALYLCASSNRGLAGEVETQYFGPGTRLLVL.

The chain links TRBV4-1 to TRBJ1-1; D is unclear. The V and J ends lost 4 bases and 8 bases respectively, with 14 bases between them. Germline lookup yields CDR1 MGHRA and CDR2 YSYEKL. The CDR3 consists of 13 residues. This CDR3 reads CASSREGMREAFF. Here the CDR3 DNA reads TGCGCCAGCAGCCGAGAGGGAATGAGGGAAGCTTTCTTT.

The rearrangement uses TRBV15 and TRBJ1-4; a weak D match, TRBD1 (5 bases). The CDR3 contains 13 residues. The germline V and J ends were trimmed by 1 base and 13 bases, with 13 bases remaining between them. Germline V gene sequence: CDR1 LNHNV, CDR2 YYDKDF (reference sequence). CDR3 residues: CATSRGFQGPLFF. The CDR3, as DNA: TGTGCCACCAGCAGAGGATTCCAGGGTCCACTGTTTTTT.

There are a few counts of this clone. The chain links TRBV3-1 (or the pseudogene TRBV3-2) to TRBJ2-2, with TRBD1 matching 7 bases. This CDR3 has 14 amino acids. Germline CDR1 is LGHDT and CDR2 is YNNKEL (reference sequence). Trimming removed 2 bases from V and 5 bases from J; junction bases left unmatched: 2. CDR3 in DNA: TGTGCCAGCAGCCAATCGGGACAGACCGGGGAGCTGTTTTTT. Its protein is CASSQSGQTGELFF.

V is TRBV19 and J is TRBJ2-1, with 8 positions matching TRBD1. V lost 4 bases and J lost 7; bases outside the gene matches: 3. There are 13 residues in the CDR3. CDR1 and CDR2 (germline): LNHDA, SQIVND (reference sequence). The CDR3 DNA reads as TGTGCCAGTAGTACACAGGGGGTAAATGAGCAGTTCTTC. Translated: CASSTQGVNEQFF.

The chain links TRBV2 to TRBJ1-6; TRBD1 is a possible D gene (6 bases). The germline gives CDR1 SNHLY, CDR2 FYNNEI. This CDR3 spans 14 amino acids. V lost 5 bases to trimming and J lost 10 bases, with 15 bases between them. In nucleotides, the CDR3 is TGTGCCAGCAGTAAAGGGGGGCTTCTCTCACCCCTCCACTTT. Its protein product is CASSKGGLLSPLHF. Using reference TRBV2 and TRBJ1-6 for the parts outside the CDR3, the full variable domain is EPEVTQTPSHQVTQMGQEVILRCVPISNHLYFYWYRQILGQKVEFLVSFYNNEISEKSEIFDDQFSVERPDGSNFTLKIRSTKLEDSAMYFCASSKGGLLSPLHFGNGTRLTVT.

This clone was detected once. The chain combines TRBV11-2 with TRBJ2-7, with 7 bases that match TRBD1. Trimming took 2 bases from V and 6 from J; bases not matched to a gene: 4. The V gene's germline CDR1 is SGHAT and CDR2 FQNNGV. The CDR3 spans 13 residues. CDR3 in amino acids: CASSLIQGSEQYF. CDR3 coding DNA: TGTGCCAGCAGCTTAATACAGGGGAGCGAGCAGTACTTC.

This chain joins TRBV6-1 and TRBJ2-7; TRBD2 matches at 10 bases. The germline V gene has CDR1 MNHNS and CDR2 SASEGT. V trimming: 4 bases; J trimming: 1 base; junction bases outside the gene matches: 1. CDR3 size: 14 residues. As DNA, the CDR3 is TGTGCCAGCAGTGTAGCGGGAGGTTCCTACGAGCAGTACTTC. The encoded protein is CASSVAGGSYEQYF.

This clone was observed a few times. J is TRBJ2-2 and V is TRBV4-3, with 7 bases matching TRBD1. V lost 3 bases and J lost 3; bases outside the gene matches: 10. Germline CDR1 reads LGHNA; CDR2 reads YSLEER. This CDR3 has 17 residues. CDR3 amino acids: CASSQGGQALYTGELFF. As DNA, the CDR3 is TGCGCCAGCAGCCAGGGCGGACAGGCCCTGTACACCGGGGAGCTGTTTTTT.

J is TRBJ2-7 and V is TRBV7-9; D is uncertain. Germline assignment: CDR1 SEHNR and CDR2 FQNEAQ (reference sequence). This CDR3 region has 14 residues. The V end was cut by 1 base, the J end by 2 bases, with 9 bases between. DNA of the CDR3: TGTGCCAGCAGCTTAGAGGTCAGAACCTACGAGCAGTACTTC. Encoded protein: CASSLEVRTYEQYF. The variable domain in full, completed from reference TRBV7-9 and TRBJ2-7, reads DTGVSQNPRHKITKRGQNVTFRCDPISEHNRLYWYRQTLGQGPEFLTYFQNEAQLEKSRLLSDRFSAERPKGSFSTLEIQRTEQGDSAMYLCASSLEVRTYEQYFGPGTRLTVT.

This chain connects TRBV7-9 to TRBJ2-1; perhaps TRBD2 as D (7 bases). CDR1 and CDR2 (germline): SEHNR, FQNEAQ (reference sequence). V gave up 4 bases and J gave up 0 bases, with 22 bases separating them. CDR3 length equals 19 residues. The CDR3 region has the DNA TGTGCCAGCAGCTCCTCCCCGCTGCGGGGGCCGAGCTCCTACAATGAGCAGTTCTTC. Protein product: CASSSSPLRGPSSYNEQFF.

The rearrangement joins TRBV7-2 to TRBJ2-7; 11 bases agree with TRBD2. J was trimmed by 7 bases and V by 5 bases; bases with no gene match: 10. The germline V gene encodes CDR1 SGHTA and CDR2 FQGNSA. The CDR3 runs 15 residues. CDR3 bases: TGTGCCAGCAGCAAGGGACTAGCGGTCCCTCGGGAGCAGTACTTC. This sequence encodes CASSKGLAVPREQYF.

This clone showed up just a few times. The chain uses TRBV29-1 and TRBJ2-7; 7 positions agree with TRBD2. Germline V gene sequence: CDR1 SQVTM, CDR2 ANQGSEA. J was trimmed by 5 bases and V by 4 bases; bases with no gene match: 8. The CDR3 has 13 residues. The CDR3 here is CSVARDYQDEQYF. In DNA form, the CDR3 reads TGCAGCGTTGCTCGGGACTACCAAGACGAGCAGTACTTC.

The gene calls are TRBV28 and TRBJ2-7, with D perhaps TRBD1 (5 bases). The CDR3 is 15 amino acids. Trimming stripped 7 bases from V and 5 bases from J, with 21 bases between. Germline V gene data show CDR1 as MDHEN and CDR2 as SYDVKM. CDR3 amino acids: CASTQGGRAADEQYF. CDR3 nucleotides: TGTGCCAGCACCCAAGGTGGCAGGGCGGCGGACGAGCAGTACTTC.

This rearrangement joins TRBV4-2 to TRBJ2-4, with TRBD2 matching 9 bases. The junction had 13 bases not matched to a gene; V was cut back by 4 bases and J by 0 bases. The length of the CDR3 is 19 residues. The germline V gene has CDR1 LGHNA and CDR2 YNFKEQ. This CDR3 reads CASSPPRASGTEAKNIQYF. CDR3 nucleotides: TGTGCCAGCAGCCCCCCTCGTGCTAGCGGGACGGAAGCCAAAAACATTCAGTACTTC.

The chain recombines TRBV7-2 with TRBJ1-5; D is undetermined. The CDR3 is 14 residues long. V was cut by 5 bases and J by 0 bases, with 8 bases left in between. Germline V gene sequence: CDR1 SGHTA, CDR2 FQGNSA. The CDR3: CASSVPYSNQPQHF. The CDR3 bases are TGTGCCAGCAGCGTACCTTATAGCAATCAGCCCCAGCATTTT.

J is TRBJ2-7 and V is TRBV7-2, with a possible D match to TRBD2 (6 bases). The CDR3 loop spans 13 amino acids. Germline CDR1 and CDR2: SGHTA and FQGNSA. Trimming shortened V by 4 bases and J by 4 bases, and 11 bases separated the two germline ends. In DNA, the CDR3 is TGTGCCAGCAGCTCCCCGGGAGTTTACGAGCAGTACTTC. Its translation is CASSSPGVYEQYF.

The chain links TRBV19 to TRBJ2-1, with 8 bases identical to TRBD2. The CDR3 is 15 residues long. J gave up 7 bases and V 7 bases, and 12 bases lay outside the gene matches. Germline V gene sequence: CDR1 LNHDA, CDR2 SQIVND (reference sequence). The DNA for the CDR3 is TGTGCCAGTACTGTGGGCGGGAGGCACGGAAATGAGCAGTTCTTC. Translating it yields CASTVGGRHGNEQFF.

The genes are TRBV28 and TRBJ2-1; 15 nucleotides agree with TRBD2. The CDR3 spans 16 residues. Germline CDR1 MDHEN, CDR2 SYDVKM. V dropped 6 bases and J dropped 4; count of bases not matched to a gene: 4. In DNA, the CDR3 is TGTGCCAGCAGCCGTGGACTAGCGGGGGGGTACAATGAGCAGTTCTTC. Translating gives CASSRGLAGGYNEQFF.

The gene calls are TRBV12-3 or TRBV12-4 and TRBJ1-5; D remains unclear. The CDR3 is 13 amino acids. Trimming took off 7 bases at V and 4 bases at J, with 11 bases between the two ends. The DNA for the CDR3 is TGTGCCAGCACCCGGAGAGAGAATCAGCCCCAGCATTTT. Translated, it gives CASTRRENQPQHF.

V and J are TRBV5-1 and TRBJ2-1, with TRBD1 matching 8 bases. CDR3 length equals 15 residues. Trimming removed 0 bases from V and 7 bases from J; junction bases left unmatched: 6. The germline CDR1 and CDR2 sequences are SGHRS and YFSETQ. CDR3 in DNA: TGCGCCAGCAGCTTGGTTCAGGGGGCACGGAATGAGCAGTTCTTC. Protein: CASSLVQGARNEQFF. Full variable domain (outside the CDR3, taken from reference TRBV5-1 and TRBJ2-1): KAGVTQTPRYLIKTRGQQVTLSCSPISGHRSVSWYQQTPGQGLQFLFEYFSETQRNKGNFPGRFSGRQFSNSRSEMNVSTLELGDSALYLCASSLVQGARNEQFFGPGTRLTVL.

This clone was found a few times. CDR3 protein: CSATVGGTGEQYF. The CDR3 bases are TGCAGCGCTACGGTCGGGGGAACGGGCGAGCAGTACTTC. V gene TRBV29-1 combines with J gene TRBJ2-7, with a tentative D call TRBD2 (6 bases). Germline CDR1 SQVTM, CDR2 ANQGSEA. This CDR3 is built from 13 residues. The V end lost 7 bases, the J end lost 6 bases, and 19 bases lay between the germline ends.

V is TRBV15 and J is TRBJ2-1; the D gene could be TRBD1 or TRBD2 (6 bases each). In germline, CDR1 is LNHNV, CDR2 YYDKDF (reference sequence). The CDR3 covers 15 residues. V dropped 3 bases and J dropped 6 bases, with 15 bases sitting between them. The CDR3 loop reads CATSSDGGSGNEQFF. The CDR3 DNA is TGTGCCACCAGCAGCGACGGGGGCTCCGGCAATGAGCAGTTCTTC.